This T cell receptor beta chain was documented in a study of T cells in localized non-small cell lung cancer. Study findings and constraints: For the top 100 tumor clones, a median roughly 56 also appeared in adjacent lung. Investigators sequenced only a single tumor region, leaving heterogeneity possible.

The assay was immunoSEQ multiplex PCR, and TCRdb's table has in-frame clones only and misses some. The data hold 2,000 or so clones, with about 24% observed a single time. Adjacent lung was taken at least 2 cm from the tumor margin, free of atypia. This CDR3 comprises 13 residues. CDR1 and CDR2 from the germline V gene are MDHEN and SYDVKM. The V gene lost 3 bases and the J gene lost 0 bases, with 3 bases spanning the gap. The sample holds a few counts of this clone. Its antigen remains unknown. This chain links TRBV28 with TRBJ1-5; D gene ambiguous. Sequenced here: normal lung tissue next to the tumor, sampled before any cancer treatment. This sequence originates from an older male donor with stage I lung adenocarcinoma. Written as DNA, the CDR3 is TGTGCCAGCAGTTTTAGTAGCAATCAGCCCCAGCATTTT. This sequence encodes CASSFSSNQPQHF.